A single sample is the source of the 15 T cell receptor beta chains below, sequenced in a study of early T cells in non-severe SARS-CoV-2 infection. TCRdb ran MiXCR on the 5' RACE reads and lists one entry per CDR3 protein. The sample has tens of thousands of distinct CDR3 sequences, about 12% seen once; the top ten hold under 1.5%. This specimen consisted of whole blood, obtained at baseline. The receptor set was obtained from an adult who was a healthcare worker with PCR-confirmed SARS-CoV-2 infection or an uninfected control (not recorded which).

The chain recombines TRBV18 with TRBJ2-5, with 11 bases lining up with TRBD1. V trimming: 4 bases; J trimming: 4 bases; junction bases outside the gene matches: 5. Germline values: CDR1 KGHSH, CDR2 LQKENI. The CDR3 loop spans 15 amino acids. The CDR3 region has the DNA TGTGCCAGCTCACGCGGGACAGGGGGTAGAGAGACCCAGTACTTC. Translation: CASSRGTGGRETQYF.

There are a few counts of this clonotype. The chain links TRBV5-5 to TRBJ2-3; weak D call: TRBD1 (7 bases). V was cut by 5 bases and J by 6 bases, with 19 bases left in between. CDR1 is SGHKS, CDR2 YYEKEE, per germline (reference sequence). This CDR3 has 15 residues. CDR3 bases: TGTGCCAGCAGGCCTAAGACAGGGAGGAGGGATACGCAGTATTTT. Its translation is CASRPKTGRRDTQYF.

V is TRBV19 and J is TRBJ1-2; no definite D call. Per germline, CDR1 LNHDA and CDR2 SQIVND (reference sequence). CDR3 length equals 14 residues. Trimming pared 6 bases from V and 4 bases from J, leaving 15 bases between. The chain's CDR3 is CASRPVGRPYGYTF. CDR3 bases: TGTGCCAGTAGGCCGGTAGGGCGGCCCTATGGCTACACCTTC. Full variable domain (missing parts from reference TRBV19 and TRBJ1-2): DGGITQSPKYLFRKEGQNVTLSCEQNLNHDAMYWYRQDPGQGLRLIYYSQIVNDFQKGDIAEGYSVSREKKESFPLTVTSAQKNPTAFYLCASRPVGRPYGYTFGSGTRLTVV.

This clonotype turned up a few times. The V gene is TRBV28, the J gene TRBJ1-6; 8 bases line up with TRBD1. The CDR3 has 15 residues. Germline-derived CDR1 and CDR2 are MDHEN and SYDVKM. The trim removed 5 bases at V and 4 bases at J, leaving 4 bases unmatched. CDR3 DNA sequence: TGTGCCAGCAGTAAGACAGGGGTTTATAATTCACCCCTCCACTTT. Translated, it gives CASSKTGVYNSPLHF.

This clonotype was recorded at least ten times. For the CDR3, the DNA is TGTGCCAGCTCACTGGGGGCAACTAATGAAAAACTGTTTTTT. The encoded protein is CASSLGATNEKLFF. The chain uses TRBV25-1 and TRBJ1-4; D is perhaps TRBD1 (5 bases). Germline CDR1 and CDR2: MGHDK and SYGVNS. The CDR3 spans 14 residues. Trimming removed 8 bases at V and 0 bases at J, with 10 bases between. The full variable domain, completed using reference TRBV25-1 and TRBJ1-4, is EADIYQTPRYLVIGTGKKITLECSQTMGHDKMYWYQQDPGMELHLIHYSYGVNSTEKGDLSSESTVSRIRTEHFPLTLESARPSHTSQYLCASSLGATNEKLFFGSGTQLSVL.

In its sample, this clonotype was seen a few times. The rearrangement links TRBV20-1 to TRBJ2-7, with a tentative D call TRBD2 (6 bases). Trimming removed 5 bases from V and 0 bases from J, with 17 bases in between. The CDR3 contains 15 residues. Germline V gene lookup returns CDR1 DFQATT and CDR2 SNEGSKA (reference sequence). The CDR3 DNA follows: TGCAGTGCTCGCCTTTGGAGGGAGAGCTCCTACGAGCAGTACTTC. Translated, it gives CSARLWRESSYEQYF.

This clonotype has a count of ten or more. V and J are TRBV11-2 and TRBJ2-5; D remains ambiguous. CDR3 length: 11 residues. Between the trimmed V and J ends, which lost 5 bases and 5 bases, there was a span of 6 bases. Germline V CDR1 and CDR2: SGHAT, FQNNGV. The CDR3 nucleotides are TGTGCCAGCAGCAGTTCGGAGACCCAGTACTTC. This translates into CASSSSETQYF.

V and J are TRBV15 and TRBJ2-1; D perhaps matches TRBD2 (6 bases). This CDR3 has 15 residues. Trimming took 2 bases from V and 8 from J, leaving 16 bases between them. CDR1 and CDR2 from the germline V gene are LNHNV and YYDKDF (reference sequence). CDR3 sequence reads: CATSRSGGTGDEQFF. The CDR3 coding sequence is TGTGCCACCAGCAGATCTGGGGGGACCGGGGATGAGCAGTTCTTC.

This clonotype came up a few times. The chain couples TRBV27 to TRBJ2-1; 14 bases are shared with TRBD2. From germline, CDR1 is MNHEY and CDR2 SMNVEV (reference sequence). With 6 bases clipped from V and 7 bases from J, the junction kept 11 bases outside the gene matches. This CDR3 region has 17 residues. CDR3 protein: CASSILGLAGVVNEQFF. CDR3 coding DNA: TGTGCCAGCAGCATTTTGGGACTAGCGGGAGTAGTGAATGAGCAGTTCTTC.

The sample holds many counts of this clonotype. The V gene is TRBV3-1, the J gene TRBJ2-7; 8 bases match TRBD1. Germline values: CDR1 LGHDT, CDR2 YNNKEL (reference sequence). CDR3 length: 15 amino acids. Trimming took 0 bases from V and 3 from J; bases not matched to a gene: 4. CDR3 region: CASSQDGQGRYEQYF. CDR3 DNA: TGTGCCAGCAGCCAAGACGGACAGGGTCGCTACGAGCAGTACTTC.

The CDR3 is CASTPNRGPSGYTF. Written as DNA, the CDR3 is TGTGCCAGTACCCCGAATCGAGGACCCTCTGGCTACACCTTC. The rearrangement links TRBV19 to TRBJ1-2; D is ambiguous. Germline V gives CDR1 LNHDA, CDR2 SQIVND (reference sequence). V lost 7 bases, J lost 7 bases, and 19 bases lay in between. This CDR3 has 14 amino acids.

This clonotype has a handful of counts. The V gene is TRBV15, the J gene TRBJ1-1; D not certain. Germline V gives CDR1 LNHNV, CDR2 YYDKDF (reference sequence). The ends were cut back, 0 bases at V and 11 bases at J, with 19 bases in the middle. CDR3 size: 15 residues. CDR3 sequence (DNA): TGTGCCACCAGCAGAGATCTTCTGTTAGGGCAAGGGGCTTTCTTT. It translates to CATSRDLLLGQGAFF.

The chain recombines TRBV7-9 with TRBJ1-1; the D gene is possibly TRBD1 (5 bases). The CDR3 is 16 residues long. Germline loops: CDR1 SEHNR, CDR2 FQNEAQ (reference sequence). The V end lost 5 bases, the J end lost 0 bases, and 16 bases lay between the germline ends. The DNA of the CDR3 is TGTGCCAGCAGCGCCAAAGCAGGGTTTATGAACACTGAAGCTTTCTTT. Protein: CASSAKAGFMNTEAFF.

This chain uses TRBV7-2 with TRBJ2-2, with D perhaps TRBD1 or TRBD2 (5 bases each). From germline, CDR1 is SGHTA and CDR2 FQGNSA. The CDR3 is 14 amino acids. With 2 bases removed from V and 4 bases from J, the gap between germline ends came to 8 bases. The DNA for the CDR3 is TGTGCCAGCAGCTTACAGGGACGCACCGGGGAGCTGTTTTTT. This encodes CASSLQGRTGELFF.

The V gene is TRBV28, the J gene TRBJ2-2, with 9 bases lining up with TRBD2. The CDR3 is made up of 16 amino acids. Trimming took 6 bases from V and 6 from J; bases not matched to a gene: 11. Germline CDR1 is MDHEN and CDR2 is SYDVKM. CDR3 DNA sequence: TGTGCCAGCAGCCCGGTCGGTAGCGGGAGCCCCGGGGAGCTGTTTTTT. Amino acids: CASSPVGSGSPGELFF.